Sequencing of this T cell receptor beta chain was carried out in a study of patients and donors after allogeneic stem cell transplantation (dated by TCRdb to 2018 to 2021). Trimming takes 3 bases from V and 1 base from J, and the germline ends sit 10 bases apart. CDR1 and CDR2, looked up from the germline V gene (reference sequence), are DFQATT and SNEGSKA. Reading from cysteine to phenylalanine, the CDR3 counts 13 amino acids. The read is trimmed to its CDR3 DNA, 39 bases read in frame from base 1. Libraries were built with RT-PCR. The instrument was a NextSeq 550. TCRdb applied fastp at Q25 and MiXCR to the public reads, then kept only in-frame beta chains. CDR3 protein duplicates are merged, each entry listing the most common genes and DNA. A total of hundreds of thousands of distinct CDR3 sequences appear in this sample, more than 15% of them only once. The ten largest account for around 7.2% of the sample.

This clonotype was observed a handful of times. Its antigen target is currently unknown. Base qualities are not recorded, but no much larger clone differs from it by a single base. Sequenced: blood, either unsorted or a sorted T cell fraction (not recorded which). The chain joins TRBV20-1 to TRBJ2-7; the D gene remains uncertain. The clonotype was recovered from a human donor who was either an allogeneic HSCT recipient or a stem cell or donor lymphocyte infusion donor (not recorded which). It is not recorded whose cells these are; they may come from a transplant donor. The CDR3 here reads CSARVSDSYEQYF. DNA sequence: TGCAGTGCTAGGGTCAGCGATTCCTACGAGCAGTACTTC.